Each of the 12 T cell receptor beta chains below was sequenced from the same sample in a study of tumor-infiltrating lymphocytes in oesophageal squamous cell carcinoma. TCRdb reprocessed the PCR reads with MiXCR, giving one entry per CDR3 protein. This table has fewer than 25,000 distinct CDR3 sequences, roughly a third appearing once. Sequenced input: esophageal tumor tissue. All receptors come from a female donor with esophageal squamous cell carcinoma.

The count of this clonotype is one. The gene calls are TRBV30 and TRBJ2-6; tentative D call: TRBD1 (6 bases). CDR3 size: 16 residues. The V end was cut by 2 bases, the J end by 0 bases, with 11 bases between. Germline V gene sequence: CDR1 GTSNPN, CDR2 SVGIG (reference sequence). This CDR3 is CAWSWTELSGANVLTF. For the CDR3, the DNA is TGTGCCTGGAGTTGGACAGAACTCTCTGGGGCCAACGTCCTGACTTTC.

This clonotype has at least ten counts. A read error may be the cause here, since a much bigger clone is one base away. The V and J genes are TRBV28 and TRBJ2-7, with D perhaps matching TRBD2 (6 bases). Germline V gene lookup returns CDR1 MDHEN and CDR2 SYDVKM. V lost 4 bases to trimming and J lost 7 bases, with 11 bases between them. This CDR3 comprises 12 residues. CDR3 in DNA: TGTGCCAGCAGTTCCTCTAGCGATGAGCAGTACTTC. Protein product: CASSSSSDEQYF. Based on the CDR3 plus reference TRBV28 and TRBJ2-7, the full variable domain is DVKVTQSSRYLVKRTGEKVFLECVQDMDHENMFWYRQDPGLGLRLIYFSYDVKMKEKGDIPEGYSVSREKKERFSLILESASTNQTSMYLCASSSSSDEQYFGPGTRLTVT.

The chain combines TRBV5-4 with TRBJ2-7; 8 bases match TRBD1. CDR1 SGHNT and CDR2 YYREEE come from the germline V gene (reference sequence). The V gene end was trimmed by 2 bases and the J gene end by 5 bases; junction bases not matched to a gene: 9. The CDR3 sequence is 15 residues long. The CDR3 DNA follows: TGTGCCAGCAGCTTACAGGGGGAGAGGAGGGACGAGCAGTACTTC. This gives the protein CASSLQGERRDEQYF.

This clonotype appeared many times. The rearrangement links TRBV7-9 to TRBJ2-5; D unresolved. The CDR3 extends over 15 amino acids. V was pared by 1 base and J by 11 bases, with 20 bases between. Germline values: CDR1 SEHNR, CDR2 FQNEAQ (reference sequence). As DNA, the CDR3 is TGTGCCAGCAGCTTAGATAGGAGCGTAGCCGCTGAGCAGTACTTC. Translation: CASSLDRSVAAEQYF.

This clonotype was seen many times. The chain uses TRBV7-3 and TRBJ2-1; 8 nucleotides line up with TRBD2. Per germline, CDR1 SGHTA and CDR2 FQGTGA. The CDR3 length is 16 residues. The junction had 4 bases not matched to a gene; V was cut back by 0 bases and J by 3 bases. The CDR3 is CASSLTWLAGYNEQFF. CDR3 coding DNA: TGTGCCAGCAGCTTAACGTGGCTAGCGGGCTACAATGAGCAGTTCTTC. The entire variable domain, with the rest obtained from reference TRBV7-3 and TRBJ2-1, is as follows: GAGVSQTPSNKVTEKGKYVELRCDPISGHTALYWYRQSLGQGPEFLIYFQGTGAADDSGLPNDRFFAVRPEGSVSTLKIQRTERGDSAVYLCASSLTWLAGYNEQFFGPGTRLTVL.

J is TRBJ1-5 and V is TRBV19, with 7 bases matching TRBD1. The CDR3 loop spans 16 amino acids. Trimming took 9 bases from V and 6 from J; bases not matched to a gene: 17. Germline CDR1 LNHDA, CDR2 SQIVND (reference sequence). The CDR3 region has the DNA TGTGCCAGCACCCCCCAGGGGGTCGTTGTCGGTCAGCCCCAGCATTTT. It is translated as CASTPQGVVVGQPQHF.

Only a few counts were recorded for this clonotype. This chain uses TRBV5-6 with TRBJ1-2; D unclear. Germline CDR1 SGHDT, CDR2 YYEEEE. With 4 bases removed from V and 3 bases from J, the gap between germline ends came to 13 bases. This CDR3 has 14 amino acids. In DNA form, the CDR3 reads TGTGCCAGCAGCCCAGGAGATTCTTACTATGGCTACACCTTC. It specifies CASSPGDSYYGYTF.

This clonotype has more than one count but fewer than ten. Germline is not matched at one junction end, which may reflect a read error. V and J are TRBV6-1 and TRBJ1-4; D uncertain. Per germline, CDR1 MNHNS and CDR2 SASEGT. The CDR3 totals 8 residues. CDR3 residues: CASSEAGF. In DNA, the CDR3 is TGTGCCAGCAGTGAAGCCGGGTTT.

In this sample, this clonotype turned up many times. The V and J genes are TRBV7-2 and TRBJ2-1, with 7 bases identical to TRBD1. Matching the DNA end better, TRBJ2-7 makes the J call doubtful. The CDR3 is 13 amino acids. Germline CDR1 SGHTA, CDR2 FQGNSA. The DNA for the CDR3 is TGTGCCAGCAAGTGGGACAGATACAATGAGCAGTACTTC. This sequence encodes CASKWDRYNEQYF.

About this clonotype itself: This may be a read error, as it is one base from a much larger clone. The CDR3 DNA reads as TGTGCCAGCAGCCAAGGGACTAGGGGGCACAATGAGCAGTACTTC. It specifies CASSQGTRGHNEQYF. The genes are TRBV14 and TRBJ2-5; D is perhaps TRBD1 or TRBD2 (7 bases each). The CDR3 totals 15 residues. Trimming removed 1 base from V and 11 bases from J, with 20 bases in between. In germline, CDR1 is SGHDN, CDR2 FVKESK.

This clonotype was observed many times. The chain joins TRBV11-3 to TRBJ2-3, with 9 bases that match TRBD1. Looked up from germline, CDR1 is SGHNT and CDR2 is YENEEA. After removal of 1 base from V and 4 bases from J, the junction contained 0 bases not matched to a gene. The CDR3 has 14 amino acids. CDR3 DNA: TGTGCCAGCAGCTTAGGACAGGGGGCAGATACGCAGTATTTT. It yields the protein CASSLGQGADTQYF.

The J gene is TRBJ2-3, the V gene TRBV24-1; the D gene is possibly TRBD2 (5 bases). V lost 6 bases and J lost 4, with 13 bases in between. This CDR3 is built from 14 residues. CDR1 is KGHDR, CDR2 SFDVKD, per germline. The DNA of the CDR3 is TGTGCCACCAGTCGTCACGGGCGGGCAGATACGCAGTATTTT. This translates into CATSRHGRADTQYF.